This T cell receptor (beta chain) was recorded in a study of T cell changes during pregnancy in multiple sclerosis. Trimming took 6 bases from V and 4 from J, leaving 14 bases between them. CDR3 size: 14 residues. Germline V gene data show CDR1 as LNHDA and CDR2 as SQIVND (reference sequence). TCRdb keeps only in-frame clones here, not all; method: immunoSEQ multiplex PCR. The table has about 85,000 clones, approximately 89% seen once. The V gene is TRBV19, the J gene TRBJ2-3; D is ambiguous. This TCR was recovered from a female donor with multiple sclerosis, enrolled in a pregnancy study. This specimen was peripheral blood, taken in the first trimester of pregnancy. The CDR3 DNA reads as TGTGCCAGTAGCCAGGTCGTTCCGCCAGATACGCAGTATTTT. As protein: CASSQVVPPDTQYF.